This T cell receptor (beta chain) is from a study of molecular identifiers for immune sequencing clone quantification. The germline V gene has CDR1 SGHNT and CDR2 YYREEE (reference sequence). V was trimmed by 1 base and J by 6 bases, leaving 17 bases between them. This CDR3 comprises 15 residues. Previously reported methods and listed TCR primers produced the bulk TCR libraries. One entry per CDR3 protein results from TCRdb running MiXCR on the PCR reads. Of approximately 590,000 distinct CDR3 sequences in the sample, over 25% were seen once. Many counts were recorded for this clonotype. Sequencing was carried out using naive CD8+ T cells from blood, with Jurkat cell RNA spiked in. Documented subset: FACS-sorted CD8+CD4-CCR7+CD45RA+ naive T cells. The receptor was derived from a human donor in good health. Some libraries in this study had Jurkat cell RNA spiked in. The rearrangement joins TRBV5-4 to TRBJ2-7; the D gene could be TRBD1 or TRBD2 (6 bases each). CDR3 DNA sequence: TGTGCCAGCAGCTTGCGAGGAGGGGGGCTCGGCGAGCAGTACTTC. Amino acid sequence: CASSLRGGGLGEQYF.